These T cell receptor beta chains were read from a single sample in a study of cytomegalovirus exposure and HLA in healthy donors. TCRdb's table, derived via immunoSEQ multiplex PCR, lists solely in-frame clones and lacks some. Among 150,000 or so clones listed, 70% to 85% were seen once. Sequences were obtained from PBMCs. The receptor source for this set is a man in his thirties or forties in good health and CMV-seronegative. Both conserved end residues are part of each CDR3. D genes are given only for firm matches. Size values are once, few and many counts, or a class for expanded clones, and some rows have none.

V gene	J gene	D gene	clone size	CDR3 length	CDR3 DNA	CDR3 protein
TRBV28	TRBJ2-2	NA	few	14	TGTGCCACCGAGGGTTCGGGAAACACCGGGGAGCTGTTTTTT	CATEGSGNTGELFF
TRBV2	TRBJ2-1	TRBD2	NA	15	TGTGCCAGCAGGAAGGGCGGGGGAATGTACAATGAGCAGTTCTTC	CASRKGGGMYNEQFF
TRBV9	TRBJ1-2	TRBD1	once	16	TGTGCCAGCAGCGCACCGTCAGGACAGGGAGAATATGGCTACACCTTC	CASSAPSGQGEYGYTF
TRBV7-9	TRBJ2-5	NA	once	11	TGTGCCTTCTGGAGGTCAGAGACCCAGTACTTC	CAFWRSETQYF
TRBV6-1	TRBJ1-2	NA	NA	14	TGTGCCAGCAGTGAAGCGAGCAGAGGCTATGGCTACACCTTC	CASSEASRGYGYTF
TRBV28	TRBJ1-5	TRBD1	NA	16	TGTGCCAGCAGATACGGACAGGAATATAGCAATCAGCCCCAGCATTTT	CASRYGQEYSNQPQHF
TRBV14	TRBJ2-1	NA	NA	13	TGTGCCAGCAGCCTAGTCCGCTACAATGAGCAGTTCTTC	CASSLVRYNEQFF
TRBV19	TRBJ2-1	NA	NA	15	TGTGCCAGTAGTATTGGGCGGGCTCTCGGCGGTGAGCAGTTCTTC	CASSIGRALGGEQFF
TRBV28	TRBJ2-7	TRBD1	NA	15	TGTGCCAGCAAACCGGGACAGGCGGCCTCCTACGAGCAGTACTTC	CASKPGQAASYEQYF
TRBV18	TRBJ1-2	TRBD1	NA	13	TGTGCCAGCTCACCGGGGACAGGGAGTGGCTACACCTTC	CASSPGTGSGYTF